This TCR beta chain was recorded in a study of blood T cell repertoires in COVID-19. This clone has a single count. Profiled with immunoSEQ multiplex PCR; TCRdb holds only in-frame clones, not every one. The data show 120,000 to 150,000 clones, with around 85% seen just once and roughly 2.9% held by the top ten. The CDR3 runs to 12 residues. Germline V gene data show CDR1 as SEHNR and CDR2 as FQNEAQ (reference sequence). The ends were cut back, 3 bases at V and 5 bases at J, with 8 bases in the middle. Source material: peripheral blood. This TCR derives from a woman between 35 and 50 years old with active or convalescent COVID-19. The genes are TRBV7-9 and TRBJ2-7; D is ambiguous. The CDR3 region has the DNA TGTGCCAGCAGCTTCGTCCGCGACGAGCAGTACTTC. The encoded protein is CASSFVRDEQYF.